The 13 T cell receptor beta chains in this list originate from one sample, sequenced in a study of cytomegalovirus exposure and HLA in healthy donors. 60 Vbeta and 13 Jbeta primers were used in PCR. Sequencing was performed with immunoSEQ multiplex PCR; in TCRdb, only in-frame clones are kept and a portion is missing. Found here are 200,000 to 250,000 clones, 82% of them singletons; the top ten hold 5.4%. Input material: PBMCs. These receptors all stem from a woman between 40 and 50 years old in good health and CMV-seropositive.

The chain uses TRBV30 and TRBJ2-6; D is possibly TRBD2 (5 bases). The CDR3 sequence is 14 residues long. Germline V gives CDR1 GTSNPN, CDR2 SVGIG (reference sequence). Trimming cost V 2 bases and J 2 bases, with 7 bases left between them. CDR3: CAWSSGTGANVLTF. The CDR3 DNA reads TGTGCCTGGAGTTCGGGGACTGGGGCCAACGTCCTGACTTTC.

The chain joins TRBV9 to TRBJ2-5; 8 positions agree with TRBD2. The J call may be in error: the DNA end matches TRBJ2-7 better. The length of the CDR3 is 15 residues. Germline CDR1 reads SGDLS; CDR2 reads YYNGEE. This CDR3 reads CASSETGTSSYEQYF. For the CDR3, the DNA is TGTGCCAGCAGCGAGACCGGGACTAGCTCCTACGAGCAGTACTTC.

This clone was seen only a few times. V and J are TRBV18 and TRBJ2-7; possible D gene TRBD2, 5 bases. Trimming took 1 base from V and 0 from J, leaving 10 bases between them. The V gene's germline CDR1 is KGHSH and CDR2 LQKENI. The CDR3 is 15 amino acids. DNA for the CDR3: TGTGCCAGCTCACCACTCGGGGTCCCCTCCTACGAGCAGTACTTC. Encoded protein: CASSPLGVPSYEQYF.

This clone was counted once. This chain joins TRBV6-7 and TRBJ1-3; no reliable D call. TRBV6-7 is treated as an ORF (open reading frame) with a function not yet certain. V was clipped by 0 bases and J by 7 bases, with 19 bases between them. This CDR3 is built from 17 residues. CDR3 protein: CASSYSPPRGRRNTIYF. CDR3 nucleotides: TGTGCCAGCAGTTACTCGCCCCCCCGGGGTAGGAGGAACACCATATATTTT.

The chain uses TRBV5-6 and TRBJ1-2, with D possibly matching TRBD1 (5 bases). Germline CDR1 reads SGHDT; CDR2 reads YYEEEE. Trimming removed 4 bases from V and 3 bases from J, with 10 bases in between. This CDR3 comprises 13 residues. This chain's CDR3 is CASSRGEHYGYTF. In nucleotides, the CDR3 is TGTGCCAGCAGCCGGGGGGAACACTATGGCTACACCTTC.

The genes are TRBV7-9 and TRBJ2-3; TRBD2 matches at 7 bases. This CDR3 has 16 residues. J lost 0 bases, V lost 2 bases, and 5 bases had no gene match. Per germline, CDR1 SEHNR and CDR2 FQNEAQ (reference sequence). The CDR3 protein is CASSLRGGRSTDTQYF. CDR3 nucleotide sequence: TGTGCCAGCAGCTTACGGGGCGGGAGAAGCACAGATACGCAGTATTTT.

This clone was observed a few times. The chain uses TRBV7-9 and TRBJ1-4, with 8 bases identical to TRBD1. The V and J ends lost 6 bases and 6 bases, in that order; junction bases with no gene match: 9. This CDR3 spans 15 amino acids. Germline V lookup: CDR1 SEHNR, CDR2 FQNEAQ (reference sequence). Here the CDR3 reads CASRHSGQADEKLFF. The CDR3 DNA reads TGTGCCAGCAGACACTCGGGACAGGCGGATGAAAAACTGTTTTTT.

V usage is TRBV18 and J usage is TRBJ2-5; possibly TRBD1 for D (6 bases). CDR1 and CDR2 (germline): KGHSH, LQKENI. V lost 2 bases and J 4 bases, leaving 11 bases between the germline ends. The CDR3 spans 14 residues. CDR3 bases: TGTGCCAGCTCACCAACAGGGCGTGGAGAGACCCAGTACTTC. This encodes CASSPTGRGETQYF.

The table lists this clone with a count of one. This chain links TRBV7-2 with TRBJ1-2, with TRBD1 identical over 8 bases. The CDR3 is 14 residues long. Trimming cost V 1 base and J 4 bases; bases outside gene matches: 2. The germline V gene has CDR1 SGHTA and CDR2 FQGNSA. CDR3 residues: CASSLGQGAYGYTF. The CDR3 DNA sequence: TGTGCCAGCAGCTTAGGGCAGGGGGCCTATGGCTACACCTTC.

This clone appeared a single time. This sequence joins TRBV27 and TRBJ2-7; a weak D match, TRBD2 (6 bases). CDR3 length equals 13 residues. The germline V gene has CDR1 MNHEY and CDR2 SMNVEV (reference sequence). V shed 4 bases and J shed 4 bases, with 11 bases lying between them. DNA for the CDR3: TGTGCCAGCAGTTATCGGGGGAATTACGAGCAGTACTTC. As protein: CASSYRGNYEQYF.

V and J are TRBV5-4 and TRBJ2-3, with D possibly matching TRBD2 (6 bases). The CDR3 totals 15 residues. Trimming shortened V by 0 bases and J by 4 bases, and 12 bases separated the two germline ends. Germline CDR1 and CDR2: SGHNT and YYREEE (reference sequence). CDR3 in amino acids: CASSLVGGGADTQYF. The CDR3 nucleotides read TGTGCCAGCAGCTTGGTGGGGGGTGGCGCAGATACGCAGTATTTT.

CDR3 bases: TGTGCCAGCAGTGATGGGCGAACTGAAGCTTTCTTT. It specifies CASSDGRTEAFF. The genes are TRBV6-4 and TRBJ1-1; D not certain. Trimming left V 3 bases short and J 5 bases short, with 7 bases between. The germline V gene encodes CDR1 MRHNA and CDR2 SNTAGT. This CDR3 contains 12 residues.

The chain recombines TRBV25-1 with TRBJ1-3; TRBD1 might be the D (6 bases). Trimming took 4 bases from V and 4 from J, leaving 11 bases between them. The CDR3 extends over 14 amino acids. Germline V CDR1 and CDR2: MGHDK, SYGVNS. The CDR3 protein is CASSGGQRGNTIYF. The DNA for the CDR3 is TGTGCCAGCAGTGGAGGACAGAGAGGAAACACCATATATTTT. The full variable domain, rest sourced from reference TRBV25-1 and TRBJ1-3, is EADIYQTPRYLVIGTGKKITLECSQTMGHDKMYWYQQDPGMELHLIHYSYGVNSTEKGDLSSESTVSRIRTEHFPLTLESARPSHTSQYLCASSGGQRGNTIYFGEGSWLTVV.